A single sample gave rise to the 13 T cell receptor beta chains below, sequenced in a study of beta chain features in type 1 diabetes. Expressed TCRB transcripts were sequenced after all isolated RNA was converted to cDNA. Only in-frame clones appear in the TCRdb table, and some are missing; sequencing was by immunoSEQ multiplex PCR. The sample carries 300,000 to 350,000 clones, less than 9.5% recorded once. Sequencing was performed on central memory CD4+ T cells from blood. The source is a woman aged 18 to 35 in good health.

This chain links TRBV18 with TRBJ2-1; unclear D gene. In germline, CDR1 is KGHSH, CDR2 LQKENI. This CDR3 contains 13 residues. With 6 bases removed from V and 5 bases from J, the gap between germline ends came to 11 bases. This chain's CDR3 is CASSIYRNNEQFF. The CDR3 nucleotides are TGTGCCAGCTCGATCTATAGGAACAATGAGCAGTTCTTC.

The V gene is TRBV20-1, the J gene TRBJ2-1; the D is unclear. V was shortened by 3 bases and J by 10 bases, with 10 bases between the two germline ends. Germline CDR1 is DFQATT and CDR2 is SNEGSKA (reference sequence). This CDR3 is 11 amino acids long. Written as DNA, the CDR3 is TGCAGTGCTAGTTTGGGAAGAGAGCAGTTCTTC. Encoded protein: CSASLGREQFF.

The table lists this clone with a few counts. The chain employs TRBV4-3 and TRBJ2-4, with a tentative D call TRBD1 (6 bases). V lost 0 bases to trimming and J lost 12 bases, with 18 bases between them. Germline values: CDR1 LGHNA, CDR2 YSLEER. The CDR3 has 15 amino acids. In DNA, the CDR3 is TGCGCCAGCAGCCAAGAAACAGGGAACCCCATCGGTCAGTACTTC. Protein product: CASSQETGNPIGQYF.

This clone was seen more than once but under ten times. DNA of the CDR3: TGTGCCAGCAGCGTAGCGGGAGGCCTCTACAATGAGCAGTTCTTC. Translating it yields CASSVAGGLYNEQFF. V usage is TRBV9 and J usage is TRBJ2-1, with 7 bases that match TRBD2. J lost 3 bases, V lost 0 bases, and 3 bases had no gene match. Germline loops: CDR1 SGDLS, CDR2 YYNGEE. The CDR3 spans 15 residues.

The sample holds a few counts of this clone. The rearrangement links TRBV9 to TRBJ2-1; TRBD2 aligns across 10 bases. The CDR3 is 15 amino acids. Germline lookup yields CDR1 SGDLS and CDR2 YYNGEE. Trimming at V came to 1 base and at J to 7 bases, leaving 5 bases not matched to a gene. The CDR3 DNA is TGTGCCAGCAGCGTACAGCTAGCGGGAGTGAATGAGCAGTTCTTC. Residues: CASSVQLAGVNEQFF.

The table lists this clone with a few counts. This chain connects TRBV10-3 to TRBJ2-1; TRBD2 matches at 9 bases. Germline-derived CDR1 and CDR2 are ENHRY and SYGVKD. There are 15 residues in the CDR3. V lost 7 bases, J lost 10 bases, and 14 bases stayed unmatched. This CDR3 is CAITTSREGLGEQFF. The CDR3 bases are TGTGCCATCACTACGTCGCGGGAGGGCCTCGGAGAGCAGTTCTTC.

This clone has more than one count but fewer than ten. This chain links TRBV4-2 with TRBJ2-6; no clear D gene. Germline assignment: CDR1 LGHNA and CDR2 YNFKEQ. The CDR3 totals 15 residues. V lost 2 bases and J lost 0, with 5 bases in between. This chain's CDR3 is CASSQPRSGANVLTF. Here the CDR3 DNA reads TGTGCCAGCAGCCAACCTCGCTCTGGGGCCAACGTCCTGACTTTC.

This chain uses TRBV6-1 with TRBJ1-2; D ambiguous. Trimming cost V 4 bases and J 8 bases, with 11 bases left between them. Germline V gene sequence: CDR1 MNHNS, CDR2 SASEGT. CDR3 length: 12 residues. The CDR3, as DNA: TGTGCCAGCAGTGTAAGGTTGGAGGGCTACACCTTC. It yields the protein CASSVRLEGYTF.

This clone was recorded a few times. V is TRBV2 and J is TRBJ2-5; 15 bases match TRBD2. CDR3 length: 18 residues. Trimming cost V 2 bases and J 4 bases; bases outside gene matches: 8. CDR1 SNHLY and CDR2 FYNNEI come from the germline V gene. The CDR3 nucleotides are TGTGCCAGCAGTGAAAACTTTCCGGGACTAGCGGGAGGAGAGACCCAGTACTTC. Amino acids: CASSENFPGLAGGETQYF.

This chain connects TRBV6-1 to TRBJ1-5; D call uncertain. The germline V and J ends were trimmed by 7 bases and 6 bases, with 19 bases remaining between them. This CDR3 comprises 15 residues. CDR1 is MNHNS and CDR2 is SASEGT in the germline V gene. The CDR3 protein is CASNARLPVSQPQHF. The CDR3 DNA is TGTGCCAGCAATGCAAGATTACCCGTAAGTCAGCCCCAGCATTTT.

Notes on this clone: At one end the junction does not follow the germline gene, possibly because of a read error. The rearrangement joins TRBV10-3 to TRBJ2-1; D not resolved. The germline V gene has CDR1 ENHRY and CDR2 SYGVKD. The CDR3 consists of 14 residues. CDR3 loop: CAISESNILYEQFF. For the CDR3, the DNA is TGTGCCATCAGCGAGTCGAATATTCTGTATGAGCAGTTCTTC.

The chain links TRBV7-6 to TRBJ2-2, with D possibly being TRBD2 (6 bases). The germline gives CDR1 SGHVS, CDR2 FNYEAQ. The CDR3 spans 16 residues. V lost 1 base to trimming and J lost 4 bases, with 13 bases between them. CDR3 residues: CASSLVQEGRTGELFF. In DNA, the CDR3 is TGTGCCAGCAGCTTAGTGCAGGAGGGCCGCACCGGGGAGCTGTTTTTT.

This clone has more than one count but fewer than ten. The rearrangement joins TRBV9 to TRBJ2-1; D is possibly TRBD1 (6 bases). Between the trimmed V and J ends, which lost 0 bases and 9 bases, there was a span of 10 bases. CDR1 and CDR2 from the germline V gene are SGDLS and YYNGEE. This CDR3 spans 13 amino acids. CDR3 coding DNA: TGTGCCAGCAGCGTAGTGCGAGGGGGTGAGCAGTTCTTC. As protein: CASSVVRGGEQFF. Supplemented by reference TRBV9 and TRBJ2-1, the full variable domain reads DSGVTQTPKHLITATGQRVTLRCSPRSGDLSVYWYQQSLDQGLQFLIQYYNGEERAKGNILERFSAQQFPDLHSELNLSSLELGDSALYFCASSVVRGGEQFFGPGTRLTVL.